This T cell receptor (beta chain) derives from a study of blood T cell repertoires in COVID-19. The CDR3 totals 15 residues. The germline V gene encodes CDR1 LNHNV and CDR2 YYDKDF (reference sequence). V was pared by 6 bases and J by 0 bases, with 4 bases of the junction left unmatched. The data were produced by immunoSEQ multiplex PCR, yet TCRdb's version contains in-frame clones alone and is incomplete. The data contain 200,000 to 250,000 clones, over 75% of them singletons. This rearrangement joins TRBV15 to TRBJ2-1, with 8 bases identical to TRBD2. The sequencing input was PBMCs or T cells enriched from blood (not recorded which). The TCR originated in a woman between 35 and 50 years old with acute COVID-19. For the CDR3, the DNA is TGTGCCACCAGAAGCGGGGGTGACTCCTACAATGAGCAGTTCTTC. Its translation: CATRSGGDSYNEQFF.